A single sample gave rise to the 32 T cell receptor beta chains below, sequenced in a study of graft-versus-host responses after intestinal transplantation. Profiled with immunoSEQ multiplex PCR; TCRdb holds only in-frame clones, not every one. The sample lists roughly 3,900 clones, approximately 85% occurring once. Graft tissue was processed to release intraepithelial and lamina propria lymphocytes. This specimen consisted of ileum tissue, obtained around 95 weeks after intestinal transplant. The receptor source for this set is a human patient who received an intestinal transplant, so some T cells may come from the graft donor.

The rearrangement links TRBV7-9 to TRBJ2-5; D unclear. V was shortened by 2 bases and J by 5 bases, with 3 bases between the two germline ends. Germline V gives CDR1 SEHNR, CDR2 FQNEAQ (reference sequence). The CDR3 contains 11 residues. In nucleotides, the CDR3 is TGTGCCAGCAGCTTACTGGAGACCCAGTACTTC. As protein: CASSLLETQYF. The full variable domain, in which reference TRBV7-9 and TRBJ2-5 provide the parts outside the CDR3, is DTGVSQNPRHKITKRGQNVTFRCDPISEHNRLYWYRQTLGQGPEFLTYFQNEAQLEKSRLLSDRFSAERPKGSFSTLEIQRTEQGDSAMYLCASSLLETQYFGPGTRLLVL.

The gene calls are TRBV6-1 and TRBJ2-3; no clear D. Deletions cut 7 bases from V and 4 bases from J, with 12 bases between. Germline V lookup: CDR1 MNHNS, CDR2 SASEGT. This CDR3 spans 13 amino acids. CDR3: CASIVGGADTQYF. The CDR3 nucleotides read TGTGCCAGCATAGTGGGTGGAGCAGATACGCAGTATTTT.

DNA for the CDR3: TGTGCCAGCTCACCAGTGGGACAGGGGACAAATGAAAAACTGTTTTTT. It encodes CASSPVGQGTNEKLFF. The J gene is TRBJ1-4, the V gene TRBV18, with 10 bases identical to TRBD1. Trimming cost V 2 bases and J 5 bases; bases outside gene matches: 5. Germline V gene lookup returns CDR1 KGHSH and CDR2 LQKENI. CDR3 length: 16 amino acids.

The chain links TRBV2 to TRBJ1-2; D is ambiguous. Trimming took 4 bases from V and 4 from J, leaving 16 bases between them. In germline, CDR1 is SNHLY, CDR2 FYNNEI. The CDR3 contains 15 residues. CDR3 sequence (DNA): TGTGCCAGCAGTGCCAGGTCCCCCTTCATCTATGGCTACACCTTC. This sequence encodes CASSARSPFIYGYTF.

On this clone itself: The CDR3 does not end in the conserved phenylalanine or tryptophan, so this is likely a read error. It is unclear where the CDR3 begins or ends on the DNA, so no DNA is shown, and the CDR3 is as TCRdb lists it. The J gene is TRBJ2-3, the V gene TRBV21-1. TRBV21-1 is recorded as a pseudogene. The CDR3 extends over 8 residues, inclusive of both ends. The CDR3 is CASSKNRR.

This chain connects TRBV19 to TRBJ2-1; D unclear. The germline V and J ends were trimmed by 6 bases and 4 bases, with 13 bases remaining between them. Germline V gives CDR1 LNHDA, CDR2 SQIVND (reference sequence). This CDR3 contains 14 residues. CDR3 nucleotides: TGTGCCAGTAGGGCGGAACTTTGGTACAATGAGCAGTTCTTC. Its translation: CASRAELWYNEQFF.

The V and J genes are TRBV15 and TRBJ2-5; D possibly corresponds to TRBD2 (6 bases). Trimming shortened V by 5 bases and J by 3 bases, and 16 bases separated the two germline ends. Germline assignment: CDR1 LNHNV and CDR2 YYDKDF (reference sequence). CDR3 length equals 15 residues. CDR3 nucleotides: TGTGCCACCAGCTCTGACTGGGGACTCAAAGAGACCCAGTACTTC. Its protein product is CATSSDWGLKETQYF. The whole variable domain, remainder taken from reference TRBV15 and TRBJ2-5, is DAMVIQNPRYQVTQFGKPVTLSCSQTLNHNVMYWYQQKSSQAPKLLFHYYDKDFNNEADTPDNFQSRRPNTSFCFLDIRSPGLGDTAMYLCATSSDWGLKETQYFGPGTRLLVL.

V gene TRBV5-1 combines with J gene TRBJ1-5; no clear D gene. Germline loops: CDR1 SGHRS, CDR2 YFSETQ. The CDR3 consists of 15 residues. The V and J ends lost 4 bases and 0 bases respectively, with 11 bases between them. CDR3 in DNA: TGCGCCAGCAGCATGGAAGGCAATAGCAATCAGCCCCAGCATTTT. Amino acids: CASSMEGNSNQPQHF.

The V gene is TRBV6-6, the J gene TRBJ1-3; no reliable D call. V was clipped by 2 bases and J by 7 bases, with 12 bases between them. Germline V CDR1 and CDR2: MNHNY, SVGAGI (reference sequence). The CDR3 has 14 amino acids. The CDR3 is CASSYVQSGNTIYF. DNA of the CDR3: TGTGCCAGCAGTTACGTTCAGTCCGGGAACACCATATATTTT.

The genes are TRBV2 and TRBJ1-6; possible D gene TRBD1, 5 bases. Trimming removed 1 base at V and 6 bases at J, with 10 bases between. The CDR3 sequence is 15 residues long. Germline CDR1 SNHLY, CDR2 FYNNEI. CDR3 in amino acids: CASSEGQGPNSPLHF. CDR3 DNA: TGTGCCAGCAGTGAAGGCCAGGGCCCTAATTCACCCCTCCACTTT. Filled out from reference TRBV2 and TRBJ1-6, the complete variable domain reads EPEVTQTPSHQVTQMGQEVILRCVPISNHLYFYWYRQILGQKVEFLVSFYNNEISEKSEIFDDQFSVERPDGSNFTLKIRSTKLEDSAMYFCASSEGQGPNSPLHFGNGTRLTVT.

This clone has just a few counts. This chain links TRBV19 with TRBJ2-1, with unresolved D. CDR3 length: 14 residues. V lost 5 bases and J lost 0, with 8 bases in between. Germline CDR1 and CDR2: LNHDA and SQIVND (reference sequence). The CDR3 region has the DNA TGTGCCAGTAGTTCGGATAGCTCCTACAATGAGCAGTTCTTC. This gives the protein CASSSDSSYNEQFF.

The CDR3: CASSLVRGDKRPEAFF. The CDR3 DNA is TGTGCCAGCAGCTTGGTCCGGGGCGACAAGAGGCCTGAAGCTTTCTTT. J is TRBJ1-1 and V is TRBV4-2, with D maybe TRBD1 (5 bases). The germline V and J ends were trimmed by 5 bases and 6 bases, with 22 bases remaining between them. CDR3 length: 16 residues. The germline V gene encodes CDR1 LGHNA and CDR2 YNFKEQ.

In DNA form, the CDR3 reads TGTGCCAGCAGCCCGATACAGGGTACTGAAGCTTTCTTT. It codes for CASSPIQGTEAFF. The rearrangement uses TRBV7-9 and TRBJ1-1; possible D gene TRBD1, 6 bases. Trimming took off 5 bases at V and 5 bases at J, with 12 bases between the two ends. Germline values: CDR1 SEHNR, CDR2 FQNEAQ (reference sequence). This CDR3 is built from 13 residues.

This clone turned up a few times. The genes are TRBV10-3 and TRBJ1-6; maybe TRBD1 (6 bases). From germline, CDR1 is ENHRY and CDR2 SYGVKD. The CDR3 is made up of 15 amino acids. Deletions cut 6 bases from V and 9 bases from J, with 18 bases between. In DNA, the CDR3 is TGTGCCATCAGCGCCGAACAGGGACCAAGTTCACCCCTCCACTTT. This translates into CAISAEQGPSSPLHF.

The V and J genes are TRBV7-9 and TRBJ2-1; D is possibly TRBD1 (5 bases). This CDR3 has 15 residues. CDR1 and CDR2 from the germline V gene are SEHNR and FQNEAQ (reference sequence). V gave up 7 bases and J gave up 8 bases, with 21 bases separating them. DNA of the CDR3: TGTGCCAGCACCTTCCTCAGGGATTTCCCGGATGAGCAGTTCTTC. It specifies CASTFLRDFPDEQFF.

This clone was seen a single time. The J gene is TRBJ2-5, the V gene TRBV11-2; 7 bases map to TRBD2. The germline CDR1 and CDR2 sequences are SGHAT and FQNNGV. Trimming cost V 1 base and J 5 bases; bases outside gene matches: 7. There are 15 residues in the CDR3. This CDR3 reads CASSLAGGGLETQYF. The CDR3 nucleotides are TGTGCCAGCAGCTTAGCCGGGGGAGGGTTGGAGACCCAGTACTTC.

The rearrangement uses TRBV10-3 and TRBJ1-2; 9 nucleotides match TRBD1. The CDR3 loop spans 12 amino acids. CDR1 is ENHRY, CDR2 SYGVKD, per germline. With 9 bases clipped from V and 2 bases from J, the junction kept 1 base outside the gene matches. The CDR3 nucleotides read TGTGCCATAGGACAGGGGAACTATGGCTACACCTTC. Protein: CAIGQGNYGYTF.

The chain joins TRBV13 to TRBJ1-1, with D perhaps matching TRBD1 (6 bases). CDR3 length: 16 amino acids. Germline CDR1 reads PRHDT; CDR2 reads FYEKMQ (reference sequence). V was clipped by 0 bases and J by 6 bases, with 17 bases between them. The CDR3 sequence: CASSLGGLGGGPEAFF. The CDR3 bases are TGTGCCAGCAGCTTAGGGGGCCTGGGGGGCGGCCCTGAAGCTTTCTTT.

This clone was counted between two and nine times. The rearrangement joins TRBV18 to TRBJ1-4, with TRBD1 identical over 9 bases. Per germline, CDR1 KGHSH and CDR2 LQKENI. The CDR3 contains 15 residues. The V and J ends lost 3 bases and 8 bases, in that order; junction bases with no gene match: 7. Here the CDR3 DNA reads TGTGCCAGCTCACCGGCCGGGACAGGGAGGGAAAAACTGTTTTTT. Its protein product is CASSPAGTGREKLFF.

J is TRBJ1-1 and V is TRBV9; TRBD1 matches at 8 bases. The V gene's germline CDR1 is SGDLS and CDR2 YYNGEE. The ends lost 3 bases at V and 1 base at J; junction bases unmatched: 2. The CDR3 totals 14 residues. Here the CDR3 reads CASSGTGPNTEAFF. The CDR3 DNA reads TGTGCCAGCAGCGGGACAGGGCCGAACACTGAAGCTTTCTTT.

This clone was observed once. The J gene is TRBJ1-5, the V gene TRBV13, with D uncertain. V gave up 5 bases and J gave up 9 bases, with 11 bases separating them. CDR1 is PRHDT, CDR2 FYEKMQ, per germline (reference sequence). This CDR3 is 12 amino acids long. The CDR3 DNA sequence: TGTGCCAGCAGCCTCGGATCTGGGCCCCAGCATTTT. Protein sequence: CASSLGSGPQHF.

This sequence joins TRBV10-3 and TRBJ2-7; TRBD1 matches 7 bases. CDR1 is ENHRY, CDR2 SYGVKD, per germline. The CDR3 is 13 residues long. The junction had 9 bases not matched to a gene; V was cut back by 10 bases and J by 3 bases. CDR3 sequence: CATAPGQNYEQYF. As DNA, the CDR3 is TGTGCCACCGCTCCGGGACAGAACTACGAGCAGTACTTC.

This sequence joins TRBV7-9 and TRBJ1-2; TRBD1 matches at 8 bases. The CDR3 has 17 amino acids. Unmatched junction bases numbered 11, after V lost 5 bases and J lost 0 bases. Germline loops: CDR1 SEHNR, CDR2 FQNEAQ (reference sequence). CDR3 nucleotide sequence: TGTGCCAGCAGCCCCCGAGGGACAGGCGGATCTAACTATGGCTACACCTTC. Protein: CASSPRGTGGSNYGYTF.

The chain uses TRBV11-2 and TRBJ1-1; D is unresolved. This CDR3 comprises 13 residues. The V gene's germline CDR1 is SGHAT and CDR2 FQNNGV. Trimming removed 4 bases at V and 1 base at J, with 7 bases between. This chain's CDR3 is CASSSTANTEAFF. The CDR3 coding sequence is TGTGCCAGCAGCTCGACGGCGAACACTGAAGCTTTCTTT.

In the case of this clone: The sample contains more than one DNA sequence encoding this CDR3. V gene TRBV6-1 combines with J gene TRBJ1-1; no clear D. Germline V gene lookup returns CDR1 MNHNS and CDR2 SASEGT. The length of the CDR3 is 13 residues. V lost 4 bases and J 4 bases, leaving 10 bases between the germline ends. The CDR3 sequence: CASSGGLFTEAFF. CDR3 DNA: TGTGCCAGCAGTGGAGGACTGTTCACTGAAGCTTTCTTT.

This clone was recorded only once. This chain uses TRBV10-3 with TRBJ2-1, with TRBD2 identical over 8 bases. J lost 0 bases, V lost 0 bases, and 4 bases had no gene match. CDR3 length: 17 amino acids. Germline V gene sequence: CDR1 ENHRY, CDR2 SYGVKD. CDR3 sequence: CAISESEAGDSYNEQFF. DNA of the CDR3: TGTGCCATCAGTGAGTCGGAAGCGGGGGACTCCTACAATGAGCAGTTCTTC.

V gene TRBV19 combines with J gene TRBJ2-5; the match to TRBD2 covers 14 bases. In germline, CDR1 is LNHDA, CDR2 SQIVND (reference sequence). The CDR3 extends over 18 amino acids. V shed 9 bases and J 6 bases; nucleotides not matched to a gene: 18. CDR3 protein: CASPPTTSGGAWEKTQYF. The CDR3 nucleotides read TGTGCCAGCCCCCCCACGACTAGCGGGGGGGCATGGGAAAAGACCCAGTACTTC.

This clone has just a few counts. CDR3 sequence reads: CSVELRDTQYF. CDR3 nucleotide sequence: TGCAGCGTTGAATTGAGAGATACGCAGTATTTT. The chain uses TRBV29-1 and TRBJ2-3; the D is unclear. Trimming removed 2 bases at V and 5 bases at J, with 5 bases between. Looked up from germline, CDR1 is SQVTM and CDR2 is ANQGSEA. This CDR3 has 11 amino acids.

The chain couples TRBV6-5 to TRBJ1-3; a possible D gene is TRBD1 (5 bases). This CDR3 has 14 amino acids. The V and J ends lost 6 bases and 3 bases respectively, with 12 bases between them. In germline, CDR1 is MNHEY, CDR2 SVGAGI. In DNA, the CDR3 is TGTGCCAGCAGCGGGGGGACGGGTGGAAACACCATATATTTT. It codes for CASSGGTGGNTIYF.

V is TRBV6-5 and J is TRBJ1-3; perhaps TRBD1 as D (5 bases). V was shortened by 8 bases and J by 4 bases, with 12 bases between the two germline ends. Germline values: CDR1 MNHEY, CDR2 SVGAGI. The CDR3 length is 13 residues. The CDR3 loop is CASFRVPGNTIYF. Written as DNA, the CDR3 is TGTGCCAGCTTCAGGGTTCCAGGAAACACCATATATTTT.

In nucleotides, the CDR3 is TGTGCCAGCAGCCGCAGGGGGCCGATAGAGACCCAGTACTTC. This translates into CASSRRGPIETQYF. This chain uses TRBV27 with TRBJ2-5; 8 bases are shared with TRBD1. The J segment lost 4 bases and the V segment lost 6 bases, leaving 7 bases of the junction unmatched. Per germline, CDR1 MNHEY and CDR2 SMNVEV (reference sequence). The CDR3 is made up of 14 amino acids.

V usage is TRBV14 and J usage is TRBJ1-5; tentative D call: TRBD1 (5 bases). Germline values: CDR1 SGHDN, CDR2 FVKESK. The CDR3 is 13 residues long. The V and J ends lost 3 bases and 4 bases respectively, with 7 bases between them. The CDR3 coding sequence is TGTGCCAGCAGCCACGGGGGGAATCAGCCCCAGCATTTT. Translated: CASSHGGNQPQHF.